In its sample, the clone carrying this T cell receptor (beta chain) was seen many times. Antigen: not known. The related graft donor's blood sample was taken on the day of bone marrow donation. The data were obtained in a study of T cells after posttransplantation cyclophosphamide. This CDR3 is 15 amino acids long. Trimming cost V 3 bases and J 2 bases; bases outside gene matches: 4. Germline CDR1 and CDR2: SGHRS and YFSETQ. Libraries were prepared by immunoSEQ multiplex PCR; TCRdb keeps only in-frame clonotypes and omits some of them. The sample has over 35,000 clones, none seen only once. Overall study results and limits: After PTCy, TRB diversity resembled that of CNI/methotrexate controls. Later post-transplant blood repertoires were often dominated by donor CD8+ memory clones.

The sequenced material came from PBMCs. This sequence joins TRBV5-1 and TRBJ1-4, with 7 bases fitting TRBD1. This receptor was taken from a man in his fifties or sixties in good health, CMV-negative, and a related stem cell transplant donor. CDR3 region: CASSWLTGTNEKLFF. The CDR3 bases are TGCGCCAGCAGCTGGCTGACAGGGACTAATGAAAAACTGTTTTTT.